These T cell receptor beta chains were read from a single sample in a study of metastatic and nonmetastatic thyroid tumors. TCRdb re-processed the PCR reads through MiXCR. The table lists around 41,000 clones, roughly 14% of them singletons, with more than 8% in the top ten. Sequenced input: blood. The origin of the receptors is a female donor with papillary thyroid cancer or a benign thyroid nodule (not recorded which). Some clones in this sample may be carry-over from other donors' samples. The CDR3 runs from the conserved cysteine through the conserved F or W. The order of the fields is V gene, J gene, clone size, D gene, CDR3 DNA, CDR3 protein. D genes are given only for firm matches. The listing skips clone size in some rows; elsewhere it reads once, few, many or a size class.

TRBV19	TRBJ1-5	many	NA	TGTGCCAGTACCCCAGGCGCCAATCAGCCCCAGCATTTT	CASTPGANQPQHF
TRBV12-3/TRBV12-4	TRBJ2-7	medium-sized	NA	TGTGCCAGCAGTCCGGCCCCCTACGAGCAGTACTTC	CASSPAPYEQYF
TRBV28	TRBJ2-7	NA	NA	TGTGCCAGCAGAGAGGGTTTCTCCTACGAGCAGTACTTC	CASREGFSYEQYF
TRBV28	TRBJ1-5	NA	NA	TGTGCCAGCAGTTTGGATGGGGGAAGCAATCAGCCCCAGCATTTT	CASSLDGGSNQPQHF
TRBV5-1	TRBJ2-6	many	NA	TGCGCCAGCAGCGCGCCGGACAGACTCTCCTCTGGGGCCAACGTCCTGACTTTC	CASSAPDRLSSGANVLTF
TRBV11-2	TRBJ2-7	NA	NA	TGTACCAGCAGCTTAGGAGCCGGAGTTGACGAGCAGTACTTC	CTSSLGAGVDEQYF
TRBV7-8	TRBJ2-3	many	NA	TGTGCCAGCAGCTTAGCCGATACTAGCACAGATACGCAGTATTTT	CASSLADTSTDTQYF
TRBV20-1	TRBJ2-7	NA	TRBD2	TGCAGTGCTAGAGTAGCGGGAGGACACTCCTACGAGCAGTACTTC	CSARVAGGHSYEQYF
TRBV6-1	TRBJ2-1	NA	TRBD1	TGTGCCAGCAGTGACGGGGCCACAGGGGTTTACAATGAGCATTTCTTC	CASSDGATGVYNEHFF
TRBV5-4	TRBJ1-1	NA	NA	TGTGCCAGCAGTACATGGATAGGGGGCACTGAAGCTTTCTTT	CASSTWIGGTEAFF
TRBV19	TRBJ2-1	many	NA	TGTGCCACCACGGGACCACTTTACAATGAGCAGTTCTTC	CATTGPLYNEQFF
TRBV27	TRBJ2-1	many	NA	TGTGCCAGCAGCCCAACAGGGGGGGTGTTTGATGAGCAGTTCTTC	CASSPTGGVFDEQFF
TRBV9	TRBJ2-3	many	NA	TGTGCCAGCAGCGAAGTCGACACCCCGGGGGATACGCAGTATTTT	CASSEVDTPGDTQYF
TRBV27	TRBJ2-1	once	TRBD1	TGTGCCAGCAGTTTCAGGGGGTCCAATGAGGGGTTCTTC	CASSFRGSNEGFF
TRBV3-1	TRBJ2-6	many	NA	TGTGCCAGCAGCCACGCGAGCACATACAGGGTCCCTGGGGCCAACGTCCTGACTTTC	CASSHASTYRVPGANVLTF
TRBV11-2	TRBJ1-2	NA	NA	TGTGCCAGCAGCGGATCGAGGCAGGCTTATGGCTACACCTTC	CASSGSRQAYGYTF
TRBV12-3/TRBV12-4	TRBJ2-5	many	NA	TGTGCCAGCAGTTTATATGAGGAGACCCAGTACTTC	CASSLYEETQYF
TRBV12-5	TRBJ2-5	many	NA	TGTGCTAGTGCTGGGACCCAAAGGGAGACCCAGTACTTC	CASAGTQRETQYF
TRBV7-9	TRBJ2-5	many	NA	TGTGCCAGCAGCTTAGCGGGGAAGGAGACCCAGTACTTC	CASSLAGKETQYF
TRBV3-1	TRBJ2-2	many	NA	TGTGCCAGCAGCCAACCCCGAGGGGGCGGGGCCGGGGAGCTGTTTTTT	CASSQPRGGGAGELFF
TRBV6-5	TRBJ1-2	many	NA	TGTGCCAGCAGTTACGGGGGCGGCGGCTACACCTTC	CASSYGGGGYTF
TRBV20-1	TRBJ1-2	many	NA	TGCAGTGCTAGAGATTATACGGGGGCTGAATTTGGCTACACCTTC	CSARDYTGAEFGYTF
TRBV28	TRBJ1-2	medium-sized	NA	TGTGCCAGCAGTTCCAGGGGTAGGTTAGGCTACACCTTC	CASSSRGRLGYTF
TRBV20-1	TRBJ2-3	many	NA	TGCAGTGCTAGGTCTGGAGGGCCATCAGATACGCAGTATTTT	CSARSGGPSDTQYF
TRBV6-5	TRBJ1-6	medium-sized	NA	TGTGCCAGCAGTTACTCGACAGTCAAACAACGGAATTCACCCCTCCACTTT	CASSYSTVKQRNSPLHF
TRBV6-1	TRBJ2-2	NA	NA	TGTGCCAGCAGAAAAGAAGGGATATACACCGGGGAGCTGTTTTTT	CASRKEGIYTGELFF
TRBV20-1	TRBJ1-6	NA	NA	TGCAGTGCTAGAGCCGCAGTCGCTGGACCTAATTCACCGCTCCACTTT	CSARAAVAGPNSPLHF
TRBV19	TRBJ1-1	many	NA	TGTGCCAGTAGTCAGGGACCTAACACTGAAGCTTTCTTT	CASSQGPNTEAFF
TRBV9	TRBJ1-6	NA	TRBD1	TGTGCCAGCAGCGTAGGGACAGGAAATAATTCACCCCTCCACTTT	CASSVGTGNNSPLHF
TRBV6-5	TRBJ2-7	many	TRBD1	TGTGCCAGCAGTTACGTGACAGGGGGTCGAGAGCAGTACTTC	CASSYVTGGREQYF
TRBV11-2	TRBJ2-7	many	NA	TGTGCCAGCAGCCGGACAGATTCACCCTACGAGCAGTACTTC	CASSRTDSPYEQYF
TRBV15	TRBJ2-7	many	TRBD1	TGTGCCACCAGCAGAGCAGGGGGACAGGGTTCCTACGAGCAGTACTTC	CATSRAGGQGSYEQYF
TRBV10-2	TRBJ1-5	many	NA	TGCGCCAGCAGTGAGTCTGGGGACCAGCCCCAGCATTTT	CASSESGDQPQHF
TRBV28	TRBJ2-1	few	TRBD2	TGTGCCAGCATCCCTCCGGGACTAGCGGACTTCAATGGGCAGTTCTTC	CASIPPGLADFNGQFF
TRBV28	TRBJ1-2	medium-sized	TRBD1	TGTGCCAGCCGGGACAGCCCTAACTATGGCTACACCTTC	CASRDSPNYGYTF
TRBV30	TRBJ2-1	many	NA	TGTGCCTGGAGTGTAAAGGGGATAGCGGTTGGTGAGCAGTTCTTC	CAWSVKGIAVGEQFF
TRBV9	TRBJ2-1	many	TRBD2	TGTGCCAGCAGCGTCATTCCTGTGGGAGGGAGCTACAATGAGCAGTTCTTC	CASSVIPVGGSYNEQFF